The 22 T cell receptor beta chains in this list originate from one sample, sequenced in a study of blood T cell repertoires in COVID-19. Here immunoSEQ multiplex PCR was the method, and the copy in TCRdb shows in-frame clones only, minus some. The sample records around 150,000 clones, 84% being singletons. The sample consisted of peripheral blood. The receptors shown here come from a woman of 80 years or more in a cohort sampled during active or convalescent COVID-19.

The genes are TRBV6-6 and TRBJ1-2, with D perhaps TRBD1 (5 bases). The ends were cut back, 8 bases at V and 8 bases at J, with 24 bases in the middle. The CDR3 has 15 amino acids. Germline V gene lookup returns CDR1 MNHNY and CDR2 SVGAGI (reference sequence). The CDR3 region is CASSLGPRVSSGYTF. CDR3 sequence (DNA): TGTGCCAGCTCCCTGGGGCCCAGGGTATCGTCCGGCTACACCTTC.

The chain links TRBV14 to TRBJ1-2, with D possibly matching TRBD1 (6 bases). The CDR3 totals 15 residues. V shed 4 bases and J shed 8 bases, with 20 bases lying between them. Germline values: CDR1 SGHDN, CDR2 FVKESK. The CDR3 bases are TGTGCCAGCAGCCGCCGTATGGGGGGGCTAAACGGCTACACCTTC. The encoded protein is CASSRRMGGLNGYTF.

The chain is built from TRBV5-1 and TRBJ2-4; 9 bases are shared with TRBD1. V lost 0 bases, J lost 1 base, and 5 bases stayed unmatched. The CDR3 extends over 17 amino acids. Germline assignment: CDR1 SGHRS and CDR2 YFSETQ. The CDR3 protein is CASSLGVGTGAKNIQYF. CDR3 in DNA: TGCGCCAGCAGCTTGGGGGTCGGGACAGGGGCCAAAAACATTCAGTACTTC.

DNA for the CDR3: TGTGCCAGCAGCCAGAGGACCAGGCAGGGCCAGTACTTC. Protein sequence: CASSQRTRQGQYF. The chain couples TRBV3-1 (or the pseudogene TRBV3-2) to TRBJ2-5, with D maybe TRBD1 (5 bases). V was shortened by 3 bases and J by 10 bases, with 15 bases between the two germline ends. Looked up from germline, CDR1 is LGHDT and CDR2 is YNNKEL (reference sequence). The CDR3 runs to 13 residues.

The CDR3 sequence: CASSVSPTGVTEAFF. CDR3 DNA: TGTGCCAGCAGCGTATCCCCGACAGGGGTCACTGAAGCTTTCTTT. The chain recombines TRBV9 with TRBJ1-1, with 8 bases matching TRBD1. This CDR3 has 15 residues. V shed 1 base, J shed 4 bases, and the junction held 6 bases outside the gene matches. CDR1 and CDR2 (germline): SGDLS, YYNGEE.

The chain couples TRBV15 to TRBJ1-1; D gene ambiguous. The ends were cut back, 1 base at V and 1 base at J, with 4 bases in the middle. The length of the CDR3 is 13 residues. Germline CDR1 and CDR2: LNHNV and YYDKDF (reference sequence). CDR3 protein: CATSRVWNTEAFF. CDR3 sequence (DNA): TGTGCCACCAGCAGAGTCTGGAACACTGAAGCTTTCTTT. The whole variable domain, remainder taken from reference TRBV15 and TRBJ1-1, is DAMVIQNPRYQVTQFGKPVTLSCSQTLNHNVMYWYQQKSSQAPKLLFHYYDKDFNNEADTPDNFQSRRPNTSFCFLDIRSPGLGDTAMYLCATSRVWNTEAFFGQGTRLTVV.

The chain is built from TRBV28 and TRBJ1-1; TRBD1 aligns across 11 bases. Unmatched junction bases numbered 12, after V lost 7 bases and J lost 8 bases. Germline CDR1 MDHEN, CDR2 SYDVKM. The CDR3 sequence is 15 residues long. The CDR3 spells CASTSPGTGGEEAFF. The CDR3 DNA sequence: TGTGCCAGCACCAGCCCCGGGACAGGGGGAGAGGAAGCTTTCTTT.

A single count supports this clone. The J gene is TRBJ2-4, the V gene TRBV12-3 or TRBV12-4; TRBD1 is a possible D gene (6 bases). The CDR3 has 13 amino acids. Trimming pared 5 bases from V and 8 bases from J, leaving 13 bases between. The CDR3 here is CASSRTDNYIQYF. The CDR3 bases are TGTGCCAGCAGTAGGACAGATAACTACATTCAGTACTTC.

The chain couples TRBV19 to TRBJ2-2; D call uncertain. The CDR3 sequence is 16 residues long. Germline loops: CDR1 LNHDA, CDR2 SQIVND (reference sequence). Trimming cost V 3 bases and J 0 bases, with 11 bases left between them. The DNA for the CDR3 is TGTGCCAGTAGTATCTTCACAGTCGCGAACACCGGGGAGCTGTTTTTT. Its protein product is CASSIFTVANTGELFF.

The CDR3 DNA follows: TGTGCCAGCAGCTTGGATGATGCAGGGTATGAAAAACTGTTTTTT. Its protein product is CASSLDDAGYEKLFF. This chain uses TRBV5-4 with TRBJ1-4; a weak D match, TRBD1 (5 bases). Germline V CDR1 and CDR2: SGHNT, YYREEE (reference sequence). The CDR3 is 15 residues long. Deletions cut 0 bases from V and 6 bases from J, with 12 bases between. The full variable domain, with the rest looked up from reference TRBV5-4 and TRBJ1-4, is ETGVTQSPTHLIKTRGQQVTLRCSSQSGHNTVSWYQQALGQGPQFIFQYYREEENGRGNFPPRFSGLQFPNYSSELNVNALELDDSALYLCASSLDDAGYEKLFFGSGTQLSVL.

The rearrangement uses TRBV19 and TRBJ1-2, with D hard to call. The CDR3 extends over 17 amino acids. V lost 2 bases to trimming and J lost 9 bases, with 25 bases between them. The germline gives CDR1 LNHDA, CDR2 SQIVND (reference sequence). Written as DNA, the CDR3 is TGTGCCAGTAGTATATCCCTCACGGGAGGCAGGTTAGGAAGCTACACCTTC. Its protein product is CASSISLTGGRLGSYTF.

The J gene is TRBJ1-3, the V gene TRBV2; 9 bases are a match to TRBD1. V shed 5 bases, J shed 9 bases, and the junction held 8 bases outside the gene matches. The length of the CDR3 is 14 residues. Germline-derived CDR1 and CDR2 are SNHLY and FYNNEI. As DNA, the CDR3 is TGTGCCAGCAGTTTGGGACAGGGCGGTGGCACCATATATTTT. Translation: CASSLGQGGGTIYF.

V and J are TRBV7-8 and TRBJ1-3; no clear D. This CDR3 spans 13 amino acids. V lost 0 bases to trimming and J lost 5 bases, with 5 bases between them. Germline CDR1 SGHVS, CDR2 FQNEAQ. CDR3 protein: CASSLAYRNTIYF. In nucleotides, the CDR3 is TGTGCCAGCAGCTTAGCGTATCGAAACACCATATATTTT.

V and J are TRBV5-1 and TRBJ1-4; D is unresolved. This CDR3 region has 14 residues. V lost 5 bases and J lost 5, with 13 bases in between. Germline assignment: CDR1 SGHRS and CDR2 YFSETQ. CDR3 nucleotides: TGCGCCAGCAGACGGGAAGTTTTAAATGAAAAACTGTTTTTT. Its protein product is CASRREVLNEKLFF.

J is TRBJ2-5 and V is TRBV7-3; 7 positions match TRBD2. Trimming took 0 bases from V and 4 from J; bases not matched to a gene: 8. The CDR3 has 16 residues. Germline V gene sequence: CDR1 SGHTA, CDR2 FQGTGA. The CDR3 here is CASSLTGGASGETQYF. The CDR3 coding sequence is TGTGCCAGCAGCTTAACTGGAGGGGCTAGCGGAGAGACCCAGTACTTC.

The rearrangement links TRBV7-8 to TRBJ1-1; TRBD1 matches at 7 bases. This CDR3 contains 15 residues. Unmatched junction bases numbered 6, after V lost 5 bases and J lost 0 bases. CDR1 is SGHVS and CDR2 is FQNEAQ in the germline V gene. The DNA of the CDR3 is TGTGCCAGCAGCACTAGGACAGGCCTGAACACTGAAGCTTTCTTT. This sequence encodes CASSTRTGLNTEAFF.

The chain links TRBV5-4 to TRBJ1-5, with D possibly matching TRBD1 (6 bases). The CDR3 has 18 residues. Trimming took off 4 bases at V and 0 bases at J, with 20 bases between the two ends. The germline V gene has CDR1 SGHNT and CDR2 YYREEE (reference sequence). CDR3 in DNA: TGTGCCAGCAGCCCAGGGACACCGTCAAGTGATAGCAATCAGCCCCAGCATTTT. Translated: CASSPGTPSSDSNQPQHF.

A few counts support this clone. The V and J genes are TRBV2 and TRBJ2-3, with a tentative D call TRBD1 (6 bases). V lost 6 bases, J lost 1 base, and 11 bases lay in between. CDR1 and CDR2 (germline): SNHLY, FYNNEI. CDR3 length: 14 amino acids. In DNA, the CDR3 is TGTGCCAGCAGCGCAGGGGTCGGCACAGATACGCAGTATTTT. Its translation: CASSAGVGTDTQYF.

The CDR3 region has the DNA TGTGCCAGCAGCTTAATGGGAGGGGGAACAGATACGCAGTATTTT. Its protein is CASSLMGGGTDTQYF. The chain carries TRBV7-3 and TRBJ2-3, with TRBD2 as a possible D gene (7 bases). V gave up 1 base and J gave up 3 bases, with 11 bases separating them. The germline CDR1 and CDR2 sequences are SGHTA and FQGTGA. This CDR3 has 15 amino acids.

Regarding this clone: It is unclear where the CDR3 begins or ends on the DNA, so no DNA is shown, and the CDR3 is as TCRdb lists it. The chain is built from TRBV21-1 and TRBJ1-5; whether TRBD1, the table's D call, matches the DNA was not checked. TRBV21-1 is designated a pseudogene. The CDR3 contains 19 residues when both ends are counted. The CDR3 is CAVGTGSIPLFRRNQPQHF.

This clone came up once. The J gene is TRBJ1-2, the V gene TRBV4-1, with D possibly being TRBD1 (5 bases). CDR3 length: 14 residues. Trimming shortened V by 1 base and J by 7 bases, and 13 bases separated the two germline ends. Germline CDR1 is MGHRA and CDR2 is YSYEKL. CDR3 in DNA: TGCGCCAGCAGCCAAGTTTCAGGGATCGGTGGCTACACCTTC. It yields the protein CASSQVSGIGGYTF.

The chain links TRBV5-5 to TRBJ2-2; 7 bases align to TRBD1. Germline-derived CDR1 and CDR2 are SGHKS and YYEKEE (reference sequence). There are 14 residues in the CDR3. Trimming cost V 9 bases and J 0 bases; bases outside gene matches: 5. The CDR3 loop is CATGTDSNTGELFF. The CDR3 DNA reads TGTGCCACCGGGACAGATTCGAACACCGGGGAGCTGTTTTTT. Full variable domain (missing parts from reference TRBV5-5 and TRBJ2-2): DAGVTQSPTHLIKTRGQQVTLRCSPISGHKSVSWYQQVLGQGPQFIFQYYEKEERGRGNFPDRFSARQFPNYSSELNVNALLLGDSALYLCATGTDSNTGELFFGEGSRLTVL.